This entry describes one T cell receptor beta chain. Its target is unknown. This sample is drawn from a study of Ad26.COV2.S vaccination and SARS-CoV-2 variants. Study-level points and caveats: Spike-specific TCR breadth was greater in vaccine than placebo recipients. Vaccinated and placebo-treated recipients had similar non-spike TCR breadth.

Deletions cut 7 bases from V and 2 bases from J, with 11 bases between. This CDR3 has 13 residues. Germline V gene lookup returns CDR1 MNHEY and CDR2 SVGAGI. Assay used: immunoSEQ multiplex PCR; TCRdb lists only in-frame clones, some missing. Of some 350,000 clones listed, about 90% are singletons. V usage is TRBV6-5 and J usage is TRBJ2-5; D perhaps matches TRBD2 (5 bases). This TCR was recovered from a human donor who had recovered from COVID-19. The sample consisted of peripheral blood, taken after recovery from COVID-19. The CDR3 region has the DNA TGTGCCAGCAAGGGTAGAGGGCAAGAGACCCAGTACTTC. This gives the protein CASKGRGQETQYF.